These T cell receptor beta chains were read from a single sample in a study of blood T cell repertoires in COVID-19. TCRdb's table, derived via immunoSEQ multiplex PCR, lists solely in-frame clones and lacks some. The sample yields tens of thousands of clones, nearly 70% seen once. Input material: peripheral blood. These receptors came from a man older than 75 with acute or convalescent COVID-19. CDR3s include the opening cysteine and the closing phenylalanine or tryptophan. Fields, in order: CDR3 length, J gene, D gene, V gene, clone size, CDR3 DNA, CDR3 protein. The D gene is left open where the match is weak. Size is stated for part of the rows, as once, few or many counts, or as a class when the clone is expanded.

>13|TRBJ1-1|NA|TRBV11-3|NA
TGTGCCACCGCAGGGAACAACTACGCTGAAGCTTTCTTT
CATAGNNYAEAFF
>12|TRBJ1-2|NA|TRBV5-6|NA
TGTGCCAGCAGCTTGGACGGCTATGGCTACACCTTC
CASSLDGYGYTF
>17|TRBJ1-3|TRBD1|TRBV9|NA
TGTGCCAGCAGCGTAGGGTCGGGGAGGACAGGTGGAAACACCATATATTTT
CASSVGSGRTGGNTIYF
>15|TRBJ1-6|NA|TRBV5-4|NA
TGTGCCAGCAGCTTGGGACAGAACTATAATTCACCCCTCCACTTT
CASSLGQNYNSPLHF
>16|TRBJ2-3|NA|TRBV5-1|NA
TGCGCCAGCAGCTCGGGGGACTGGCGGGGCACAGATACGCAGTATTTT
CASSSGDWRGTDTQYF
>16|TRBJ1-6|NA|TRBV6-5|NA
TGTGCCAGCAGTTGGACTCGAAGGTCCTATAATTCACCCCTCCACTTT
CASSWTRRSYNSPLHF
>15|TRBJ2-7|NA|TRBV10-2|NA
TGCGCCACCCTCCCCCTTTGGGGCTCTGGGTACGAGCAGTACTTC
CATLPLWGSGYEQYF
>17|TRBJ1-4|TRBD1|TRBV15|NA
TGTGCCACCACCACCCCGGGACAGGGGATACCTAATGAAAAACTGTTTTTT
CATTTPGQGIPNEKLFF
>18|TRBJ1-5|TRBD1|TRBV19|NA
TGTGCCAGTAGTATCGCGTGGGCAGGGGGCAGGGGCAATCAGCCCCAGCATTTT
CASSIAWAGGRGNQPQHF
>17|TRBJ2-2|NA|TRBV6-1|NA
TGTGCCAGCAGTGTCTCCAGGGCGACAACAATACCCGGGGAGCTGTTTTTT
CASSVSRATTIPGELFF
>13|TRBJ1-2|NA|TRBV6-5|few
TGTGCCAGCAGTTACGGCAGGAACAGAGGCTACACCTTC
CASSYGRNRGYTF
>14|TRBJ2-3|NA|TRBV4-1|NA
TGCGCCAGCAGCCAAGAGCGGGACTTTCCCCCGCAGTATTTT
CASSQERDFPPQYF
>14|TRBJ2-4|TRBD1|TRBV5-6|NA
TGTGCCAGCAGCCCGGGACAGAACAAAAACATTCAGTACTTC
CASSPGQNKNIQYF
>13|TRBJ2-1|TRBD1|TRBV7-7|NA
TGTGCTAGCAGCCGAGACAGGGTCGATGAGCAGTTCTTC
CASSRDRVDEQFF
>16|TRBJ2-2|TRBD1|TRBV5-1|NA
TGCGCCAGCAGCTTGGGAGGGACAGGGAACACCGGGGAGCTGTTTTTT
CASSLGGTGNTGELFF
>15|TRBJ1-1|TRBD1|TRBV2|few
TGTGCCAGCAGTGAAGCGGGACAGAAAAACACTGAAGCTTTCTTT
CASSEAGQKNTEAFF
>15|TRBJ1-4|TRBD1|TRBV6-5|NA
TGTGCCAGCAGGAATAACAGGGGTGAAGGAGAAAAACTGTTTTTT
CASRNNRGEGEKLFF
>13|TRBJ2-7|NA|TRBV3-1/TRBV3-2|NA
TGTGCCAGCAGCCAACAGGGAGGCACGGGGCAGTACTTC
CASSQQGGTGQYF
>13|TRBJ2-5|TRBD1|TRBV13|NA
TGTGCCAGCAGAAGGACAGGGGTGGAGACCCAGTACTTC
CASRRTGVETQYF
>17|TRBJ2-1|TRBD2|TRBV2|once
TGTGCCAGCAGTTCTAGCGGGGGGCCGGGGTCCTACAATGAGCAGTTCTTC
CASSSSGGPGSYNEQFF
>15|TRBJ2-5|TRBD2|TRBV6-6|NA
TGTGCCAGCAGCCCCGGACTAGCGGGGGGGGAGACCCAGTACTTC
CASSPGLAGGETQYF
>14|TRBJ2-7|TRBD2|TRBV10-3|medium-sized
TGTGCCATCAAGGGGACTAGCGGGAGCTACGAGCAGTACTTC
CAIKGTSGSYEQYF
>12|TRBJ2-3|NA|TRBV2|NA
TGTGCCAGCAGGGAGGGGGGGGATACGCAGTATTTT
CASREGGDTQYF
>19|TRBJ2-7|TRBD2|TRBV4-3|NA
TGCGCCAGCAGCCAGGGGGTGGATTGGCGGGAGGAACCGTCCTACGAGCAGTACTTC
CASSQGVDWREEPSYEQYF
>14|TRBJ1-3|NA|TRBV6-5|NA
TGTGCCACTCAGACAGTGAGCTCTGGAAACACCATATATTTT
CATQTVSSGNTIYF
>16|TRBJ2-5|TRBD1|TRBV11-3|NA
TGTGCCAGCAGCCGTGGGGGACAGGGGGGTCAAGAGACCCAGTACTTC
CASSRGGQGGQETQYF
>15|TRBJ1-3|NA|TRBV4-1|NA
TGCGCCAGCAGCCCAGATACAGGGACTGGAAACACCATATATTTT
CASSPDTGTGNTIYF
>13|TRBJ2-1|NA|TRBV24-1|once
TGTGCCACCAGTGATGCTGACAGCCATGAGCAGTTCTTC
CATSDADSHEQFF
>15|TRBJ2-7|TRBD2|TRBV11-2|NA
TGTGCCAGCAGCTTGGTACCGGGGGAGGGTGTCGAGCAGTACTTC
CASSLVPGEGVEQYF
>15|TRBJ2-4|NA|TRBV7-2|NA
TGTGCCAGCAGCTTAGACAGCACCGGGGGAGACATTCAGTACTTC
CASSLDSTGGDIQYF
>16|TRBJ2-1|TRBD2|TRBV7-6|few
TGTGCCAGCAGCTTAGGACCTAGCGGGAGCGGATATGAGCAGTTCTTC
CASSLGPSGSGYEQFF
>15|TRBJ1-1|NA|TRBV5-4|NA
TGTGCCAGCAGCTTGGCCGGGGGAATGGACACTGAAGCTTTCTTT
CASSLAGGMDTEAFF
>19|TRBJ2-2|TRBD2|TRBV13|few
TGTGCCAGCAGCCCGGGACTAGCGGGAGGGCCGAAGATGGGCGGGGAGCTGTTTTTT
CASSPGLAGGPKMGGELFF
>14|TRBJ1-1|TRBD1|TRBV2|NA
TGTGCCAGCAGCGCGGGACAGGAGAACACTGAAGCTTTCTTT
CASSAGQENTEAFF
>14|TRBJ2-2|NA|TRBV7-3|once
TGTGCCAGCAGCCGTAACTCATTAACCGGGGAGCTGTTTTTT
CASSRNSLTGELFF
>12|TRBJ1-2|NA|TRBV3-1/TRBV3-2|NA
TGTGCCAGCAGCCAAACGAGCCGCAACTACACCTTC
CASSQTSRNYTF
>15|TRBJ2-7|NA|TRBV15|medium-sized
TGTGCCACCAGCTTCCGACAGGCGGGTCCTGGTGAGCAGTACTTC
CATSFRQAGPGEQYF
>15|TRBJ2-7|TRBD1|TRBV5-4|NA
TGTGCCAGCAGCTTGGGTCGGGACAGTCGGTACGAGCAGTACTTC
CASSLGRDSRYEQYF
>14|TRBJ1-6|TRBD1|TRBV18|few
TGTGCCGGCACGACAGGGGGCAACAATTCACCCCTCCACTTT
CAGTTGGNNSPLHF
>14|TRBJ2-7|NA|TRBV6-5|NA
TGTGCCAGCAGCCCCCGCCCCGAAGGGGCCGAGCAGTACTTC
CASSPRPEGAEQYF
>14|TRBJ1-3|TRBD1|TRBV10-3|NA
TGTGCCATCAGTGATGACAGGGCTGGAAACACCATATATTTT
CAISDDRAGNTIYF
>15|TRBJ1-6|NA|TRBV7-7|NA
TGTGCCAGCAGCCCCAGGACAGAAAATAATTCACCCCTCCACTTT
CASSPRTENNSPLHF
>14|TRBJ2-2|TRBD2|TRBV19|NA
TGTGCCAGTAGTCTGGCGGGAGGGCACGGGGAGCTGTTTTTT
CASSLAGGHGELFF
>16|TRBJ1-4|TRBD1|TRBV9|NA
TGTGCCAGCAGCCCCCTGGGACAGGGGGTCGGTGAAAAACTGTTTTTT
CASSPLGQGVGEKLFF
>18|TRBJ1-1|TRBD1|TRBV18|few
TGTGCCAGCTCACCACTAGGTGGGACAGGGGGCGTACAGACTGAAGCTTTCTTT
CASSPLGGTGGVQTEAFF
>13|TRBJ1-5|NA|TRBV4-1|NA
TGCGCCAGCAGCCAAGGCAGGGATCAGCCCCAGCATTTT
CASSQGRDQPQHF
>14|TRBJ2-5|NA|TRBV19|NA
TGTGCCAGTAGTATAGATCTAGCTGGGCGAACCCAGTACTTC
CASSIDLAGRTQYF
>18|TRBJ2-3|TRBD2|TRBV15|few
TGTGCCACCAGCGGGGGGGGGTTTAAGACGGCCAGCACAGATACGCAGTATTTT
CATSGGGFKTASTDTQYF
>14|TRBJ2-5|NA|TRBV11-2|NA
TGTGCCAGCAGCATTATTGGACTTCAAGAGACCCAGTACTTC
CASSIIGLQETQYF
>16|TRBJ2-7|NA|TRBV6-2/TRBV6-3|few
TGTGCCAGCAGTTACTCGATGAGCGGCGGCCCCTACGAGCAGTACTTC
CASSYSMSGGPYEQYF
>16|TRBJ1-2|NA|TRBV5-1|few
TGCGCCAGCAGCCTGGATGGGACACCCAATAACTATGGCTACACCTTC
CASSLDGTPNNYGYTF
>16|TRBJ2-7|TRBD2|TRBV5-1|NA
TGCGCCAGCAGCTCGGGACTAGCGGGAGGTGTATACGAGCAGTACTTC
CASSSGLAGGVYEQYF
>16|TRBJ2-1|TRBD2|TRBV15|NA
TGTGCCACCAGCAGAGGAGGTAGCGGGTCCTACAATGAGCAGTTCTTC
CATSRGGSGSYNEQFF
>14|TRBJ1-1|NA|TRBV2|few
TGTGCCAGCACTAGAGGGCGGCTGAACACTGAAGCTTTCTTT
CASTRGRLNTEAFF